Here is one TCR beta chain with its context. There are a few counts of this clone. This clone's antigen is unknown. No base quality information exists; no much larger clone differs at one position. Library preparation used the immunoSEQ multiplex PCR assay. For the multiplex PCR, a mixture combining 60 forward primers for TCR Vbeta segments and 13 reverse primers for TCR Jbeta segments was used. The CDR3 region of rearranged TCR beta genes was amplified from genomic DNA by a multiplex PCR assay. The Illumina HiSeq System was used to sequence the amplified TCR beta libraries as 87-base-pair reads. In the original analysis: A later analysis tallied tens of millions of unique TCR beta chains across the 666 repertoires, and about 12 million of those chains were shared by two or more donors. Raw reads were error-corrected and collapsed into unique sequences by a nearest-neighbor algorithm in which closely related sequences were merged to remove PCR and sequencing errors. V, D and J gene segments were assigned by aligning CDR3 sequences to IMGT reference sequences. For a sequence to be retained, a match of at least six nucleotides was required to both a V gene segment and a J gene segment. Rearrangements were classified as productive when the CDR3 lacked stop codons and remained in frame with V and J, and all other rearrangements were classified as non-productive. Following IMGT convention, CDR3 was defined as the stretch from the second conserved V-encoded cysteine to the conserved J-encoded phenylalanine. The earlier analysis of about 560 of the donors excluded any sequence lacking an unambiguous match to a single V gene segment. An earlier analysis of over 450 of the donors classified V segments as functional when productive rearrangements were above 56.7% and as segregating when the standard deviation between donors was above 5%. A statistical classification framework was built for diagnosing cytomegalovirus status from the catalog of TCR beta chain sequences. V and J gene assignment, in a later analysis, came from comparing TCR nucleotide sequences with IMGT/GENE-DB human TR gene sequences. The TCRdist pipeline was used in a later analysis to assign CDR3 sequences and most-parsimonious VDJ recombination scenarios. In a later analysis, each TCR beta chain was defined by its CDR3 amino acid sequence together with its V-gene family, and reads lacking a unique V-gene family were excluded. To address suspected cross-contamination and a sequencing artifact, a later analysis removed 450 to 700 highly shared, low-generation-probability nucleotide sequences. In a later analysis, a clonal expansion index for each public chain was calculated from normalized within-repertoire ranks of inferred template counts. In a later analysis, generation probabilities were computed using a VDJ recombination model fitted to out-of-frame rearrangements, and the results were checked against IGoR. A later analysis scored TCR-TCR, TCR-HLA and TCR-CMV co-occurrence with hypergeometric tests, applying a repertoire-size bias correction to TCR pairs. False discovery rates were estimated in a later analysis by permuting HLA or CMV assignments 20 times. In a later analysis, co-occurring TCRs were grouped using DBSCAN, with TCRdist sequence similarity added in when clustering inside HLA-allele-positive subsets. For co-occurrence clustering, repertoires with fewer than 30,000 or more than 120,000 public chains were excluded, along with about five repertoires with anomalous nucleotide sharing. TCRdb mirrors the immuneACCESS table, restricted to in-frame sequences. Some clones are absent from its copies; in checked studies, under half trace to an unresolved V gene, and the reason for the others is unknown. From that table come the V and J calls and clone size; the DNA was used to work out D and trimming. Across this sample there are more than 150,000 clones, with roughly 84% seen only once. The ten largest account for over 0.2% of the sample.

Between the V and J ends, shortened by 2 bases and 5 bases respectively, the junction contains 11 bases. Its CDR3 holds 14 amino acids, cysteine through phenylalanine. This entry keeps only the CDR3 DNA: 42 bases, framed from base 1. CDR1 MGHRA and CDR2 YSYEKL are derived from the germline V gene. The cohort comprised approximately 700 healthy bone marrow donors. At the time of sampling, all cohort members were nominally healthy, though unrecorded immune exposures were likely present. The donor tested CMV seronegative, placing the donor among the 352 seronegative members of the cohort. A peripheral blood sample was collected from each donor, and TCR beta sequencing was performed on peripheral blood mononuclear cells. The Qiagen DNeasy Blood Extraction Kit was used to extract genomic DNA from the blood cell samples. This entry is derived from a study of cytomegalovirus exposure and HLA in healthy donors (dated by TCRdb to 2015 to 2018). For context, the study as a whole: An earlier analysis of about 530 of the donors reported roughly 300 Gb of sequence data and 117 million unique TCR beta sequences obtained from roughly 180 million T cells. About 300 gigabases of sequencing data and 91 million or so unique TCR sequences made up an early release that covered 500 to 700 HLA-typed donors. The genetic ancestry cluster associated with self-reported Caucasian donors included about 81% of the roughly 390 genotyped donors. The study aimed to test whether cataloging public T cell receptors could reveal signatures of past pathogen exposure. Using immunosequencing, the study profiled T cell repertoires from about 610 subjects and related those repertoires to cytomegalovirus serostatus. In addition to the first cohort of 666 subjects, a separate validation cohort of approximately 130 different subjects was used. The study combined high-throughput TCR immunosequencing, statistical association of individual TCRs with disease status, and machine learning to predict cytomegalovirus infection status. A later analysis re-analyzed previously published TCR beta repertoires from 660 or so donors and added high-resolution HLA genotyping to study TCR occurrence patterns. Rather than using new phenotypic data, the later analysis identified candidate immune exposures from TCR beta sequences and from how often those sequences occurred across donors. An earlier analysis of around 640 of the donors used high-throughput TCR beta sequencing to judge whether each TCR beta V gene segment behaved as functional or pseudogenic. Donor age, sex, ethnicity and CMV serostatus were compiled alongside the repertoire data. A later genetic analysis took genome-wide SNP genotypes for about 55% of the roughly 670 donors and used that subset as a discovery cohort. Every discovery cohort repertoire had been produced on one sequencing platform. HLA typing covered class I and class II loci at four-digit resolution. Typing coverage varied by locus: roughly 620-640 donors for A, B, C, DRB1 and DQB1; more than 500 for DQA1; 600 to 610 for DPA1; about 450 for DPB1. Because of strong linkage in the cohort, roughly 5 DR-DQ haplotypes were treated as single units for association and clustering. Among some 400 genotyped donors of the cohort, an average of approximately 240,000 unique TCR beta nucleotide sequences was sequenced per donor, of which 15% to 20% were non-productive. The paper as a whole reports these results and caveats: According to a later analysis, most CMV-associated TCR beta chains appeared to be HLA-restricted, and the HLA associations seemed to be driven largely by CMV exposure. Because counts were too low, some 17 rarely observed V segments, including chromosome 9 orphons, were excluded from the earlier analysis of about 500 of the donors. A later analysis associated around 16,000 TCR beta sequences with specific HLA alleles at a false discovery rate of 0.05. A few of the identified cytomegalovirus-associated TCR beta chains were confirmed in vitro to be specific for cytomegalovirus antigens. In the study, around 150 TCR beta chains were listed as associated with cytomegalovirus. The cohort was sequenced for TCR beta chains only, and without alpha or paired-chain data the features that could be detected were limited. The sequencing pipeline was judged likely to have produced a cluster of highly shared sequence variants as a technical artifact. In an earlier analysis of around 600 of the donors, most TCR beta V segments were observed in productive rearrangements about 87% or about 30% of the time, broadly matching IMGT annotations. Roughly uniform sequencing depth across donors was assumed in presence/absence analyses, although this assumption may not hold. In a later analysis, the rate of TCR association differed among HLA loci, with DRB1 alleles having the most associated TCRs and HLA-C alleles having the fewest. According to a later analysis, parvovirus B19, influenza, CMV and Epstein-Barr virus appeared linked to several top co-occurrence clusters. Most TCR sequences were seen in very few donors, while some public TCRs were found in many individuals. Assigning TCR associations to individual alleles was difficult when HLA alleles, especially DR and DQ, strongly co-occurred. Immune exposure information for the cohort was limited to CMV serostatus. Correlated functional status among segregating V segments might reflect linkage disequilibrium, but an unknown experimental factor could not be ruled out. In both the original and validation cohorts, the classifier was reported to diagnose cytomegalovirus status with high specificity and sensitivity. Compared with the roughly 700-donor mean, donors in an Asian-associated ancestry cluster had fewer N-insertions in productive TCRs, according to a later genetic analysis. Some IMGT-functional V segments, including TRBV6-2 and TRBV6-3, could not be told apart with the 87-base-pair reads, so those segments were excluded. A further reported finding was that TCR beta sequences accurately predicted the HLA-A and HLA-B alleles for most subjects in the first cohort. The authors suggested that the approach could potentially be extended to other disease states and immunological phenotypes. Because HLA typing was unavailable for some donors at each locus, only the typed subset was used in association tests. In a later analysis, HLA-associated TCR beta chains showed more clonal expansion and lower generation probabilities than non-associated chains that were equally common. V-gene and J-gene trimming of TCR beta chains was associated with a missense DCLRE1C variant in a later genetic analysis, and the association was replicated in an independent cohort.

The clonotype originates from a girl under two years old in good health and CMV-seronegative. Recombination joined TRBV4-1 with TRBJ2-3; the D gene is unclear. The sequencing input was PBMCs. The DNA sequence is as follows: TGCGCCAGCAGCCAATTATCGAGTGGAGATACGCAGTATTTT. Translation gives CASSQLSSGDTQYF.